The entry that follows covers one T cell receptor beta chain sequence. The data derive from a study of blood T cell repertoires in COVID-19. Study information: Specimens from acute and convalescent COVID-19 originated in the United States, Italy and Spain. T cells, B-cell-depleted T cells, or PBMCs supplied cDNA or gDNA.

The germline V gene encodes CDR1 KGHSH and CDR2 LQKENI. This CDR3 has 14 residues. Trimming stripped 0 bases from V and 5 bases from J, with 11 bases between. The repertoire was sequenced with immunoSEQ multiplex PCR; TCRdb's copy has only in-frame clones and lacks some. Among under 80,000 clones listed, 88% were seen once. The sample consisted of peripheral blood. This TCR came from a human donor in a cohort sampled during active COVID-19. The rearrangement uses TRBV18 and TRBJ2-7; possibly TRBD2 for D (6 bases). The CDR3 DNA sequence: TGTGCCAGCTCACCACCTGGGGGGTCGAACGAGCAGTACTTC. Translating it yields CASSPPGGSNEQYF.